Listed below are T cell receptor beta chains from one sample, sequenced in a study of blood T cells in healthy people across ages. TCRdb passed the 5' RACE reads through MiXCR, listing each CDR3 protein once. The sample consists of about 800,000 distinct CDR3 sequences, approximately 25% of them appearing once. The sample also formed part of further work on T cells of mothers and their children.

The source material was blood. These receptor sequences come from a boy aged 5-17 years in good health. Each CDR3 is given with its conserved first and last residue. The order of the fields is J gene, CDR3 length, clone size, V gene, D gene, CDR3 protein, CDR3 DNA. A D gene is named only where the DNA matches it firmly. Clone size is not always given. Where it is, it says once, few, many or a class for expanded clones.

>TRBJ2-1|14|NA|TRBV7-9|NA
CASSLVKTGPTQFF
TGTGCCAGCAGCTTAGTAAAGACAGGCCCGACGCAGTTCTTC
>TRBJ2-5|13|few|TRBV20-1|TRBD2
CSATAGSWETQYF
TGCAGTGCTACAGCGGGGTCCTGGGAGACCCAGTACTTC
>TRBJ2-7|12|NA|TRBV29-1|NA
CSVHTPGYEQYF
TGCAGCGTCCATACCCCGGGTTACGAGCAGTACTTC
>TRBJ2-7|14|NA|TRBV25-1|NA
CASSAPGSSYEQYF
TGTGCCAGCAGTGCACCCGGTTCCTCCTACGAGCAGTACTTC
>TRBJ1-1|14|NA|TRBV7-2|NA
CASRLTAPGTEAFF
TGTGCCAGCCGCCTGACCGCACCCGGCACTGAAGCTTTCTTT
>TRBJ2-7|16|few|TRBV7-2|TRBD1
CASSREGQDPTYEQYF
TGTGCCAGCAGCCGAGAAGGACAGGACCCCACCTACGAGCAGTACTTC
>TRBJ2-1|16|NA|TRBV7-9|NA
CASSSRYRDAHNEQFF
TGTGCCAGCAGCTCCCGATACAGGGATGCTCACAATGAGCAGTTCTTC
>TRBJ2-1|14|few|TRBV7-9|NA
CASLYVPAYNEQFF
TGTGCCAGCCTATATGTGCCAGCCTACAATGAGCAGTTCTTC
>TRBJ2-7|16|few|TRBV7-6|NA
CASSLGVGTDSYEQYF
TGTGCCAGCAGCTTAGGGGTAGGGACCGACTCCTACGAGCAGTACTTC
>TRBJ2-5|14|NA|TRBV7-2|NA
CASSFGGGRETQYF
TGTGCCAGCAGTTTTGGGGGGGGGCGGGAGACCCAGTACTTC
>TRBJ2-4|12|NA|TRBV7-9|NA
CASSTDSNIQYF
TGTGCCAGCAGTACCGACAGTAACATTCAGTACTTC
>TRBJ1-2|18|NA|TRBV12-3/TRBV12-4|TRBD1
CASSPEGQGPTFNYGYTF
TGTGCCAGCAGTCCCGAAGGACAGGGCCCAACCTTTAACTATGGCTACACCTTC
>TRBJ2-7|15|NA|TRBV6-5|TRBD1
CASSDPGQVSYEQYF
TGTGCCAGCAGCGACCCCGGACAGGTCTCCTACGAGCAGTACTTC
>TRBJ2-5|15|NA|TRBV20-1|TRBD2
CSALRLAGGGETQYF
TGCAGTGCTCTCCGACTAGCGGGAGGCGGGGAGACCCAGTACTTC
>TRBJ1-1|13|many|TRBV7-9|NA
CASSRGVNTEAFF
TGTGCCAGCAGCCGTGGGGTGAACACTGAAGCTTTCTTT
>TRBJ2-7|14|NA|TRBV12-3/TRBV12-4|NA
CASSLAGARYEQYF
TGTGCCAGCAGTTTAGCCGGGGCTAGGTACGAGCAGTACTTC
>TRBJ1-6|15|NA|TRBV15|NA
CATSREPGAGSPLHF
TGTGCCACCAGCAGAGAACCGGGGGCAGGGTCACCCCTCCACTTT
>TRBJ2-1|15|NA|TRBV4-3|TRBD2
CASSQDRTSGRMQFF
TGCGCCAGCAGCCAAGACCGGACTAGCGGGAGGATGCAGTTCTTC
>TRBJ1-2|12|few|TRBV6-6|NA
CASGPPNYGYTF
TGTGCCAGCGGACCACCTAACTATGGCTACACCTTC
>TRBJ2-5|13|NA|TRBV5-1|TRBD2
CASSGAGGETQYF
TGCGCCAGCAGCGGGGCGGGAGGTGAGACCCAGTACTTC
>TRBJ2-7|16|NA|TRBV7-3|NA
CASSPLGGGGREEQYF
TGTGCCAGCAGTCCCTTAGGTGGAGGGGGGCGAGAAGAGCAGTACTTC
>TRBJ2-7|15|few|TRBV6-5|TRBD1
CASSRGTGGAAEQYF
TGTGCCAGCAGTAGAGGGACAGGGGGCGCGGCCGAGCAGTACTTC
>TRBJ2-1|17|NA|TRBV20-1|TRBD2
CSARDVAGGRVINEQFF
TGCAGTGCTAGAGATGTAGCTGGAGGGAGGGTTATCAATGAGCAGTTCTTC
>TRBJ2-7|16|few|TRBV2|TRBD2
CASIGRLAGGWNEQYF
TGTGCCAGCATCGGGCGACTAGCGGGAGGGTGGAACGAGCAGTACTTC
>TRBJ1-1|14|NA|TRBV28|NA
CASSLEQQNTEAFF
TGTGCCAGCAGTTTAGAACAGCAGAACACTGAAGCTTTCTTT
>TRBJ1-6|16|few|TRBV10-3|TRBD1
CAISSSPTGDYSPLHF
TGTGCCATCAGCTCCTCTCCGACAGGGGATTATTCACCCCTCCACTTT
>TRBJ2-5|20|NA|TRBV6-5|TRBD2
CASSYRAGGLAGSLQETQYF
TGTGCCAGCAGTTACCGGGCGGGGGGACTAGCGGGAAGCCTCCAAGAGACCCAGTACTTC
>TRBJ1-4|15|NA|TRBV20-1|NA
CSARVAEATNEKLFF
TGCAGTGCTAGAGTCGCGGAAGCAACTAATGAAAAACTGTTTTTT
>TRBJ2-2|14|NA|TRBV27|NA
CASSSGPGSGELFF
TGTGCCAGCAGTTCGGGACCCGGGAGCGGGGAGCTGTTTTTT
>TRBJ2-1|14|few|TRBV20-1|NA
CSAQSGTNYNEQFF
TGCAGTGCTCAGTCCGGGACAAACTACAATGAGCAGTTCTTC
>TRBJ1-1|13|NA|TRBV27|NA
CASIGDLNTEAFF
TGTGCCAGCATTGGAGACTTGAACACTGAAGCTTTCTTT
>TRBJ1-3|15|NA|TRBV29-1|NA
CSVYGTGRSGNTIYF
TGCAGCGTTTATGGTACAGGGAGATCTGGAAACACCATATATTTT
>TRBJ2-1|14|few|TRBV2|TRBD1
CASSGDSTYNEQFF
TGTGCCAGCAGTGGGGACAGTACCTACAATGAGCAGTTCTTC
>TRBJ2-5|13|NA|TRBV29-1|NA
CSVRKTGPETQYF
TGCAGCGTCCGGAAGACAGGCCCAGAGACCCAGTACTTC
>TRBJ2-1|13|NA|TRBV29-1|NA
CSVESQSYNEQFF
TGCAGCGTTGAGAGCCAGTCCTACAATGAGCAGTTCTTC
>TRBJ2-2|12|few|TRBV2|NA
CASGRGPGELFF
TGTGCCAGCGGTCGGGGGCCAGGGGAGCTGTTTTTT
>TRBJ2-1|15|NA|TRBV12-3/TRBV12-4|NA
CASSPSSAVYNEQFF
TGTGCCAGCAGTCCATCTAGCGCAGTATACAATGAGCAGTTCTTC
>TRBJ2-7|15|NA|TRBV4-3|NA
CASSQDQGALYEQYF
TGCGCCAGCAGCCAAGATCAAGGAGCCCTCTACGAGCAGTACTTC
>TRBJ2-1|14|few|TRBV18|NA
CASSPSGAGRGQFF
TGTGCCAGCTCACCATCCGGGGCTGGAAGGGGGCAGTTCTTC
>TRBJ2-3|14|few|TRBV7-9|NA
CASSHPILADTQYF
TGTGCCAGCAGCCACCCCATTTTAGCGGATACGCAGTATTTT
>TRBJ2-1|15|few|TRBV9|TRBD2
CASSPGTTSYNEQFF
TGTGCCAGCAGCCCCGGGACTACCTCATACAATGAGCAGTTCTTC
>TRBJ1-4|14|NA|TRBV18|TRBD1
CASSPGTEPKKLFF
TGTGCCAGCTCACCCGGGACAGAGCCGAAAAAACTGTTTTTT
>TRBJ2-7|15|NA|TRBV27|TRBD1
CASSLSTGISYEQYF
TGTGCCAGCAGTTTATCGACAGGGATCTCCTACGAGCAGTACTTC
>TRBJ2-5|13|NA|TRBV9|NA
CASSVGTKETQYF
TGTGCCAGCAGCGTAGGGACTAAAGAGACCCAGTACTTC
>TRBJ1-2|14|few|TRBV6-5|NA
CASSWNNREDGYTF
TGTGCCAGCAGTTGGAATAACAGGGAAGATGGCTACACCTTC
>TRBJ2-1|12|few|TRBV6-2/TRBV6-3|TRBD2
CASTDKRGEQFF
TGTGCCAGCACCGACAAGCGGGGTGAGCAGTTCTTC